Below, one TCR beta chain is given with its context. The entry originates in a study of blood T cell repertoires in COVID-19. Whole-study context: The United States, Italy and Spain supplied acute and convalescent COVID-19 samples. PBMCs, B-cell-depleted T cells, or T cells provided the cDNA or gDNA that made up the material.

Looked up from germline, CDR1 is SGDLS and CDR2 is YYNGEE. This CDR3 comprises 15 residues. V was shortened by 1 base and J by 0 bases, with 9 bases between the two germline ends. Original data processing: By means of reference gene primer amplification, nucleated cell counts were estimated. Generated by immunoSEQ multiplex PCR, the TCRdb table keeps only in-frame clones and is missing some. V and J calls and clone size are copied from that table; D and trimming were computed from the DNA. The sample lists roughly 80,000 clones, 91% occurring once. The sequence was obtained from a woman aged 50 to 60 in a cohort sampled during active COVID-19. The sequenced material came from peripheral blood. The chain has TRBV9 and TRBJ2-3, with D possibly matching TRBD1 (5 bases). DNA for the CDR3: TGTGCCAGCAGCGTACAGGGAATTAGCACAGATACGCAGTATTTT. Protein sequence: CASSVQGISTDTQYF.